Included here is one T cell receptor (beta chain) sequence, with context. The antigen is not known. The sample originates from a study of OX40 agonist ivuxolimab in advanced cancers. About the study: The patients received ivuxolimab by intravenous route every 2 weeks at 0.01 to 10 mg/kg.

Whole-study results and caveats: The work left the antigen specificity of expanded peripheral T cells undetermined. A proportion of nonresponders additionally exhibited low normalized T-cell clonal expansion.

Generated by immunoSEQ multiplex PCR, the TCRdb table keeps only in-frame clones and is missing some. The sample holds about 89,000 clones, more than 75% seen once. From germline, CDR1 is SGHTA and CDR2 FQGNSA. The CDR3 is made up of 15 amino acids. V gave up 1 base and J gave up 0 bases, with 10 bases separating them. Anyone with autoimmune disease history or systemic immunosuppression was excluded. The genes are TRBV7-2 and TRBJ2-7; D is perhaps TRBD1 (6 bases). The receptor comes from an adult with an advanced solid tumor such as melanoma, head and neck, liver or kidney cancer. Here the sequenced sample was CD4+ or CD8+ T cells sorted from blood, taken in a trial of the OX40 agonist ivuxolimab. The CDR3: CASSLGQALSYEQYF. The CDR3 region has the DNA TGTGCCAGCAGCTTAGGACAGGCACTCTCCTACGAGCAGTACTTC.